Described below is a single T cell receptor (beta chain) sequence and its context. The sample is drawn from a study of blood T cell repertoires in COVID-19. CDR3 length: 17 amino acids. The germline CDR1 and CDR2 sequences are MNHEY and SMNVEV (reference sequence). Trimming left V 6 bases short and J 5 bases short, with 25 bases between. Original analysis: Amplification of reference gene primers was used by the study to estimate nucleated cell counts. Sequencing used immunoSEQ multiplex PCR; TCRdb keeps in-frame clones, though not all of them. V and J calls and clone size come straight from that table; D and trimming were deduced from the DNA. This sample carries fewer than 65,000 clones, approximately 82% of them seen once, and the ten largest clones take 3.5%.

The genes are TRBV27 and TRBJ2-5; D possibly corresponds to TRBD1 (8 bases). This TCR derives from a man in his sixties with acute or convalescent COVID-19. Sequencing was carried out using peripheral blood. The CDR3 spells CASSMKLGQGGRETQYF. The CDR3 DNA reads as TGTGCCAGCAGCATGAAACTAGGACAGGGAGGGAGGGAGACCCAGTACTTC.